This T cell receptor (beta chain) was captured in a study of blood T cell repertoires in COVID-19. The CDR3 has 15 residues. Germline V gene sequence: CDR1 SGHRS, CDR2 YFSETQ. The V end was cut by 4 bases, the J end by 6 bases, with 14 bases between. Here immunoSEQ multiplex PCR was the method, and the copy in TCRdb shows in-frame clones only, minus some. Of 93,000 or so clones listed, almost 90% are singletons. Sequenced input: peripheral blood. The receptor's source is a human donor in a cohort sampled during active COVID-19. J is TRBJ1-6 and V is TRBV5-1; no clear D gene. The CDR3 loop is CASSPLEGGNSPLHF. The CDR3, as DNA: TGCGCCAGCAGCCCATTGGAGGGAGGTAATTCACCCCTCCACTTT.